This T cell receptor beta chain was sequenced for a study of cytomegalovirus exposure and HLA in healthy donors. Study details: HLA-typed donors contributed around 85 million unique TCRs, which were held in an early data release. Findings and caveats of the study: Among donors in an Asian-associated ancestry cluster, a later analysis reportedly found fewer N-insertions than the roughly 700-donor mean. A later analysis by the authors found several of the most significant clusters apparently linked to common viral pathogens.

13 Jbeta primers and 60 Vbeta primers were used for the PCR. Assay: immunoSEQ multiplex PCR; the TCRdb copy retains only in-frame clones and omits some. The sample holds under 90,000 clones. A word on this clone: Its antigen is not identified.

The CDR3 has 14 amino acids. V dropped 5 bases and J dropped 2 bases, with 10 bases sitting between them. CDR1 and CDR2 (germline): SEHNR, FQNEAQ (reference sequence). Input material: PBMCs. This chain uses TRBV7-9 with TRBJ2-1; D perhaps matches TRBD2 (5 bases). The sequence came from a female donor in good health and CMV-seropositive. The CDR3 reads CASSPSGTYNEQFF. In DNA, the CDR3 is TGTGCCAGCAGCCCGAGCGGTACCTACAATGAGCAGTTCTTC.